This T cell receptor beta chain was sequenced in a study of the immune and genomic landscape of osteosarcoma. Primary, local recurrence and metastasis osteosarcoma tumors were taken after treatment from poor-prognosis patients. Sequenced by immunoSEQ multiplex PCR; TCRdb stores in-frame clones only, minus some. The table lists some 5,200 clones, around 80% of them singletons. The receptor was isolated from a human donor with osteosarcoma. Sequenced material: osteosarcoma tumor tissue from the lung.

The chain's CDR3 is CASSLRLTGTRETQYF. Here the CDR3 DNA reads TGTGCCAGCAGCTTACGCCTAACCGGGACACGAGAGACCCAGTACTTC. The gene calls are TRBV7-6 and TRBJ2-5; D is possibly TRBD1 (6 bases). Germline-derived CDR1 and CDR2 are SGHVS and FNYEAQ. Trimming stripped 2 bases from V and 4 bases from J, with 17 bases between. This CDR3 region has 16 residues.